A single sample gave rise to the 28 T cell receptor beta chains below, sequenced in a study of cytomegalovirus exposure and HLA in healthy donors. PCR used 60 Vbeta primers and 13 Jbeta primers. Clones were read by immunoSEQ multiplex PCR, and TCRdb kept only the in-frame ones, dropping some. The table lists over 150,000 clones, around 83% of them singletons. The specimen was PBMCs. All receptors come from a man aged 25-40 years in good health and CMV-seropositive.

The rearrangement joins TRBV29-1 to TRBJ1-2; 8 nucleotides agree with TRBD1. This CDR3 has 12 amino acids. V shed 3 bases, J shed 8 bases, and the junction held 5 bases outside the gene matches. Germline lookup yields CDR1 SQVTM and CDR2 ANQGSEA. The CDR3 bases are TGCAGCGTTGATGGACAGGGATCAGGCTACACCTTC. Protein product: CSVDGQGSGYTF.

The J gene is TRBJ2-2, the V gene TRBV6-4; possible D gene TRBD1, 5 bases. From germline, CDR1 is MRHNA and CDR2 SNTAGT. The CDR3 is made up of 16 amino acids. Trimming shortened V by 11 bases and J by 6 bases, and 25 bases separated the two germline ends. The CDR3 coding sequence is TGTGCCGGCTTACGGTCCCCGGCAGGGCTTCCCGGGGAGCTGTTTTTT. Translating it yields CAGLRSPAGLPGELFF.

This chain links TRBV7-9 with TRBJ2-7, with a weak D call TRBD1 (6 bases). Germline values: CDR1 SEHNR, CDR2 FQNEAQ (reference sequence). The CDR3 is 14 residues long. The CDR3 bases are TGTTCCAGCAGCTTGGGGCAGGGGAACTACGAGCAGTACGTC. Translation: CSSSLGQGNYEQYV.

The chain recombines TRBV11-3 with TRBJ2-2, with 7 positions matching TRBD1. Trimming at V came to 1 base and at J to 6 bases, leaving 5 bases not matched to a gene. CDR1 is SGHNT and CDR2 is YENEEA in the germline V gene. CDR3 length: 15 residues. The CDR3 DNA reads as TGTGCCAGCAGCTTAGGAGGGGGCCTGGCCGGGGAGCTGTTTTTT. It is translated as CASSLGGGLAGELFF.

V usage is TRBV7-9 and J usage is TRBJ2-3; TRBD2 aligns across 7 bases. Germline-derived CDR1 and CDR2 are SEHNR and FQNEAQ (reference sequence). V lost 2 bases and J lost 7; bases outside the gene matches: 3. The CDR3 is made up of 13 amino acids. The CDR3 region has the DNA TGTGCCAGCAGCTTACCGGGGACTAATACGCAGTATTTT. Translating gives CASSLPGTNTQYF.

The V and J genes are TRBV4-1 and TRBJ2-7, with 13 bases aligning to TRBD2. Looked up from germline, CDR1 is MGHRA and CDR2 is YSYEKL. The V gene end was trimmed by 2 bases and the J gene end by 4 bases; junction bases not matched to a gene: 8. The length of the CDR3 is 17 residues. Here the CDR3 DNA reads TGCGCCAGCAGCCAAATTCTGGGACTAGCGGGATCTTACGAGCAGTACGTC. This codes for CASSQILGLAGSYEQYV.

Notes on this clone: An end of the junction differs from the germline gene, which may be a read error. CDR3 protein: CASSVGDRAGEIQYF. CDR3 nucleotides: TGTGCCAGCAGCGTCGGGGACAGGGCGGGGGAGATCCAGTACTTC. V gene TRBV9 combines with J gene TRBJ2-5; 9 bases align to TRBD1. The CDR3 has 15 amino acids. Germline lookup yields CDR1 SGDLS and CDR2 YYNGEE.

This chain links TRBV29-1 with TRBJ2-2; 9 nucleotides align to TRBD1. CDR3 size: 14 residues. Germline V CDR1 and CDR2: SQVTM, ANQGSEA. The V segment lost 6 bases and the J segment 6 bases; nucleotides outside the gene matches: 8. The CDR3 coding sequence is TGCAGCGTACAGGGGGCCGGGGGCGCCGGGGAGCTGTTTTTT. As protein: CSVQGAGGAGELFF.

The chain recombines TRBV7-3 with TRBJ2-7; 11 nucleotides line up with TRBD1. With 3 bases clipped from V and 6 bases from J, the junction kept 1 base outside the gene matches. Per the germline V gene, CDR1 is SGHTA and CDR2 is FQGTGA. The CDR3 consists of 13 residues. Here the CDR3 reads CASSLDRGREQYF. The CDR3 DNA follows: TGTGCCAGCAGCTTGGACAGGGGGCGCGAGCAGTACTTC.

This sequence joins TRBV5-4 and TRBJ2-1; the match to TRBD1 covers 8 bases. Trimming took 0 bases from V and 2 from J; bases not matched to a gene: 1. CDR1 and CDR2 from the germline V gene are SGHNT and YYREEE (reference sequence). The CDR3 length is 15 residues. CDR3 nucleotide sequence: TGTGCCAGCAGCTTGGACAGGGGGACCTACAATGAGCAGTTCTTC. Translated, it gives CASSLDRGTYNEQFF.

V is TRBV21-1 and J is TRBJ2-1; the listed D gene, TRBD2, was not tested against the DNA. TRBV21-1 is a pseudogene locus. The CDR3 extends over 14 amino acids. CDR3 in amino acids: CASSKLRDNNEQFF. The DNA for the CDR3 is TGTGCCAGCAGCAAACTGCGGGATAACAATGAGCAGTTCTTC.

Here the CDR3 reads CASSVAPVSSVGNEQFF. The CDR3 DNA sequence: TGTGCCAGCAGCGTAGCCCCTGTTTCCTCGGTCGGCAATGAGCAGTTCTTC. V gene TRBV9 combines with J gene TRBJ2-1; D call uncertain. Deletions cut 0 bases from V and 6 bases from J, with 19 bases between. This CDR3 region has 17 residues. CDR1 SGDLS and CDR2 YYNGEE come from the germline V gene.

CDR3 amino acids: CASSPRPGGVGYQETQYF. In nucleotides, the CDR3 is TGTGCCAGCTCACCACGGCCCGGCGGGGTGGGGTACCAAGAGACCCAGTACTTC. J is TRBJ2-5 and V is TRBV18, with TRBD2 as a possible D gene (6 bases). V gave up 1 base and J gave up 0 bases, with 18 bases separating them. The CDR3 runs to 18 residues. Germline loops: CDR1 KGHSH, CDR2 LQKENI.

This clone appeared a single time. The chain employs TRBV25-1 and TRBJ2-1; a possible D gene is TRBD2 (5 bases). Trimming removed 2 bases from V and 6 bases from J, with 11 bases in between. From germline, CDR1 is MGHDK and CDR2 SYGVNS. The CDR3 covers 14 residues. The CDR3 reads CASSERRALNEQFF. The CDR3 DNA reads TGTGCCAGCAGTGAAAGGCGGGCGCTCAATGAGCAGTTCTTC. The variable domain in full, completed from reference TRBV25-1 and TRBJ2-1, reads EADIYQTPRYLVIGTGKKITLECSQTMGHDKMYWYQQDPGMELHLIHYSYGVNSTEKGDLSSESTVSRIRTEHFPLTLESARPSHTSQYLCASSERRALNEQFFGPGTRLTVL.

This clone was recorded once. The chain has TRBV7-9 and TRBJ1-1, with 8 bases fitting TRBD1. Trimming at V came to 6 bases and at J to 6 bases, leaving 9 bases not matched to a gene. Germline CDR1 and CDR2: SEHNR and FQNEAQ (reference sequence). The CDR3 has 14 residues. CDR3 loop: CASRASGGRAEAFF. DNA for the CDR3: TGTGCCAGCAGGGCTTCAGGGGGCAGGGCTGAAGCTTTCTTT.

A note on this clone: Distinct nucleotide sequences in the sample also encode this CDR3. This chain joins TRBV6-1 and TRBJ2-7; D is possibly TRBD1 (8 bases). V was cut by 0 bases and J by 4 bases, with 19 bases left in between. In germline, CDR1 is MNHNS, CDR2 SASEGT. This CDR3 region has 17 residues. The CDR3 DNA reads TGTGCCAGCAGTGAAGCGGGAAGACAGGGGAGGGCATACGAGCAGTACGTC. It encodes CASSEAGRQGRAYEQYV.

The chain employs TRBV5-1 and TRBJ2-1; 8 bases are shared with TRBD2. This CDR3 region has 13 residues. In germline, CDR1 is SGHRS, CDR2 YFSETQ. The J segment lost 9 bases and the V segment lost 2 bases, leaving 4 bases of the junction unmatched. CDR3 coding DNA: TGCGCCAGCAGCTTAGCGGGAGTTAGTGAGCAGTTCTTC. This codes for CASSLAGVSEQFF.

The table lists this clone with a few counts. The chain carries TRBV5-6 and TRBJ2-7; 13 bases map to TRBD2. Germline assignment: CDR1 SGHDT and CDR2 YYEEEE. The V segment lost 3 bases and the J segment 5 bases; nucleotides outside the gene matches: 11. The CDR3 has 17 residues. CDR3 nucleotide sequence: TGTGCCAGCAGCTACTGGACTAGCGGGAGTCCCGGCCACGAGCAGTACTTC. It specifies CASSYWTSGSPGHEQYF.

The CDR3 nucleotides read TGCGCCAGCAGCGTCCTAGGACAGGGGGCGGATGAGCAGTTCTTC. Protein: CASSVLGQGADEQFF. This chain joins TRBV5-1 and TRBJ2-1; 11 nucleotides line up with TRBD1. Germline values: CDR1 SGHRS, CDR2 YFSETQ. The CDR3 is 15 amino acids. The V and J ends lost 4 bases and 8 bases, in that order; junction bases with no gene match: 8.

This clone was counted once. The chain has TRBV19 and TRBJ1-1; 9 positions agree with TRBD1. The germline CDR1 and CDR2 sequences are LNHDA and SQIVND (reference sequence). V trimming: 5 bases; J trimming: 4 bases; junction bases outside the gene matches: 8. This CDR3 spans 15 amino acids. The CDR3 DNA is TGTGCCAGTAGTCTTGGACAGGGGTTGGGCACTGAAGCTTTCTTT. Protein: CASSLGQGLGTEAFF.

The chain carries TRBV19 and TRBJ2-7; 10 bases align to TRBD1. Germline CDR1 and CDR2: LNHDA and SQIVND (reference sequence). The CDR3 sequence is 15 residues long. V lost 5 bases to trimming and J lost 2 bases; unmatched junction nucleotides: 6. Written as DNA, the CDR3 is TGTGCCAGTAGTCCGGCCGGGACAGGGGCCTACGAGCAGTACTTC. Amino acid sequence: CASSPAGTGAYEQYF.

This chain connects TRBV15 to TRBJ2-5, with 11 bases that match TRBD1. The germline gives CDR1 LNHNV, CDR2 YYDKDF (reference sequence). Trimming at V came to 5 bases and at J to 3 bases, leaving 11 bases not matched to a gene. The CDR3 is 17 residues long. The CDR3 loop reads CATSEDPRDRGKETQYF. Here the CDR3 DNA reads TGTGCCACCAGCGAAGACCCCCGGGACAGGGGGAAAGAGACCCAGTACTTC.

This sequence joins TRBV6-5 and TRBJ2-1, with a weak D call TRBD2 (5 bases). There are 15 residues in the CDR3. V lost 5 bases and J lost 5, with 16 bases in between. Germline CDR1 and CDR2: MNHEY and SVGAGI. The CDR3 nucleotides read TGTGCCAGCAGTCTCCTAGGTAGCGATCACAATGAGCAGTTCTTC. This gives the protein CASSLLGSDHNEQFF.

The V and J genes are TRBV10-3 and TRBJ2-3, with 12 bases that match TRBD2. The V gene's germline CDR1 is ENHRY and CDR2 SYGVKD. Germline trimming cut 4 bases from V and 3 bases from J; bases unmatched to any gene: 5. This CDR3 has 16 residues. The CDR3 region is CAISVASGRGTDTQYF. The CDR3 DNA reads TGTGCCATCAGTGTCGCTAGCGGGAGGGGAACAGATACGCAGTATTTT.

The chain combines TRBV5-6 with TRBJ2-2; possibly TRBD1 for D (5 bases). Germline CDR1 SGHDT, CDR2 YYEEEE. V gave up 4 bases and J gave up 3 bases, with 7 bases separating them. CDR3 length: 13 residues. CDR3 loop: CASSLRDTGELFF. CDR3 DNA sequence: TGTGCCAGCAGCCTCAGGGACACCGGGGAGCTGTTTTTT. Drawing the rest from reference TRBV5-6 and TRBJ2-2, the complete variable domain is DAGVTQSPTHLIKTRGQQVTLRCSPKSGHDTVSWYQQALGQGPQFIFQYYEEEERQRGNFPDRFSGHQFPNYSSELNVNALLLGDSALYLCASSLRDTGELFFGEGSRLTVL.

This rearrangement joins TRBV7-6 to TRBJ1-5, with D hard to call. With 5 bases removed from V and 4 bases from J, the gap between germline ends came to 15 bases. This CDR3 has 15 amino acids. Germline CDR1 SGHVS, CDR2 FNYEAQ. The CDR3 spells CASSPGFAGNQPQHF. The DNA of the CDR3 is TGTGCCAGCAGCCCGGGGTTCGCGGGGAATCAGCCCCAGCATTTT.

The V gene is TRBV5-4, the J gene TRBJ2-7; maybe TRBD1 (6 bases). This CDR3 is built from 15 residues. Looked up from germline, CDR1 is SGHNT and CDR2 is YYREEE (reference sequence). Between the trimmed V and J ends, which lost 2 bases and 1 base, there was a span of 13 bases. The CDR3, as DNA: TGTGCCAGCAGCTTTGGGGGCTCGGGGTCCTACGAGCAGTACTTC. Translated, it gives CASSFGGSGSYEQYF.

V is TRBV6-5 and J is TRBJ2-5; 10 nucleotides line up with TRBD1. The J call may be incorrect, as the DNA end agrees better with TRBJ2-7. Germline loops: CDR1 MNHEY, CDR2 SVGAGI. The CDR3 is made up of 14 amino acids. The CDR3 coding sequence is TGTGCCAGCAGTTCCGGGACAGGGGACTACGAGCAGTACTTC. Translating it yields CASSSGTGDYEQYF.